These 32 T cell receptor beta chains originate from one sample sequenced in a study of radiation and T cells in renal cell carcinoma. Time point defined: blood 4 weeks post-SBRT, at nephrectomy. As for treatment: 15 Gy SBRT to primary tumor, nephrectomy 4 weeks later. The data were produced by immunoSEQ multiplex PCR, yet TCRdb's version contains in-frame clones alone and is incomplete. The sample holds around 77,000 clones, over 80% seen once. The specimen was blood, collected from a patient whose treatment included radiotherapy and nephrectomy. The origin of the receptors is a woman aged 55-69 years with renal cell carcinoma.

This clone has just a few counts. This rearrangement joins TRBV2 to TRBJ2-3, with no clear D. The germline CDR1 and CDR2 sequences are SNHLY and FYNNEI. This CDR3 comprises 14 residues. V dropped 5 bases and J dropped 6 bases, with 15 bases sitting between them. Here the CDR3 reads CASSSSPTPDTQYF. The CDR3, as DNA: TGTGCCAGCAGTTCATCCCCGACCCCGGATACGCAGTATTTT. The variable domain in full, completed from reference TRBV2 and TRBJ2-3, reads EPEVTQTPSHQVTQMGQEVILRCVPISNHLYFYWYRQILGQKVEFLVSFYNNEISEKSEIFDDQFSVERPDGSNFTLKIRSTKLEDSAMYFCASSSSPTPDTQYFGPGTRLTVL.

This chain joins TRBV29-1 and TRBJ1-1; D gene uncertain. Germline lookup yields CDR1 SQVTM and CDR2 ANQGSEA. This CDR3 region has 10 residues. Trimming removed 3 bases from V and 5 bases from J, with 4 bases in between. The CDR3 loop is CSVDGTEAFF. The CDR3 bases are TGCAGCGTTGATGGGACTGAAGCTTTCTTT.

This chain connects TRBV7-9 to TRBJ1-3, with 9 bases fitting TRBD1. Germline trimming cut 3 bases from V and 0 bases from J; bases unmatched to any gene: 6. From germline, CDR1 is SEHNR and CDR2 FQNEAQ (reference sequence). This CDR3 contains 17 residues. Here the CDR3 DNA reads TGTGCCAGCAGCTTGATCCCGGGACAGGGCTCTGGAAACACCATATATTTT. Translation gives CASSLIPGQGSGNTIYF.

The chain links TRBV7-9 to TRBJ2-4, with 9 bases aligning to TRBD2. J lost 7 bases, V lost 5 bases, and 12 bases had no gene match. Germline values: CDR1 SEHNR, CDR2 FQNEAQ (reference sequence). The CDR3 runs 16 residues. The CDR3 sequence is CASSTPGLAGANIQYF. The CDR3 DNA reads TGTGCCAGCAGCACCCCGGGTTTAGCGGGAGCCAACATTCAGTACTTC.

By sample fraction, this clone is medium-sized. In DNA, the CDR3 is TGTGCCAGCAGCTTAGCGATGGATACTGAAGCTTTCTTT. Translating gives CASSLAMDTEAFF. V is TRBV7-9 and J is TRBJ1-1; D is unclear. CDR1 is SEHNR, CDR2 FQNEAQ, per germline (reference sequence). The CDR3 runs to 13 residues. The V end lost 0 bases, the J end lost 5 bases, and 7 bases lay between the germline ends. The full variable domain, with the rest looked up from reference TRBV7-9 and TRBJ1-1, is DTGVSQNPRHKITKRGQNVTFRCDPISEHNRLYWYRQTLGQGPEFLTYFQNEAQLEKSRLLSDRFSAERPKGSFSTLEIQRTEQGDSAMYLCASSLAMDTEAFFGQGTRLTVV.

This sequence joins TRBV28 and TRBJ1-2; D is perhaps TRBD1 (6 bases). Trimming pared 5 bases from V and 11 bases from J, leaving 27 bases between. This CDR3 comprises 16 residues. Per the germline V gene, CDR1 is MDHEN and CDR2 is SYDVKM. The CDR3, as DNA: TGTGCCAGCAGTACCCAGCTTCCAGGGGTTGGAAGTAGTTACACCTTC. Translating it yields CASSTQLPGVGSSYTF.

This rearrangement joins TRBV2 to TRBJ2-1; no definite D call. CDR1 and CDR2 from the germline V gene are SNHLY and FYNNEI. Trimming took off 7 bases at V and 6 bases at J, with 16 bases between the two ends. This CDR3 has 14 residues. The CDR3 DNA sequence: TGTGCCAGCACAACATCAGCTGTGGGCAATGAGCAGTTCTTC. Its translation is CASTTSAVGNEQFF.

The count of this clone is one. CDR3 sequence: CASSIVAGGGGYTF. In nucleotides, the CDR3 is TGTGCCAGTAGTATAGTGGCAGGGGGAGGCGGCTACACCTTC. This chain links TRBV19 with TRBJ1-2, with 7 bases identical to TRBD1. In germline, CDR1 is LNHDA, CDR2 SQIVND (reference sequence). The CDR3 is 14 amino acids. The V and J ends lost 1 base and 8 bases, in that order; junction bases with no gene match: 7.

This clone was seen more than once but under ten times. The CDR3: CASSATGVGELFF. Here the CDR3 DNA reads TGTGCCAGCAGCGCGACAGGGGTCGGGGAGCTGTTTTTT. V and J are TRBV9 and TRBJ2-2; TRBD1 matches 8 bases. The germline CDR1 and CDR2 sequences are SGDLS and YYNGEE. J was trimmed by 7 bases and V by 3 bases; bases with no gene match: 2. The CDR3 is 13 residues long.

The genes are TRBV7-2 and TRBJ2-7; D is uncertain. The CDR3 contains 13 residues. Germline CDR1 is SGHTA and CDR2 is FQGNSA. V was clipped by 0 bases and J by 1 base, with 4 bases between them. CDR3 loop: CASSLAHSYEQYF. The CDR3 DNA is TGTGCCAGCAGCTTAGCTCATTCCTACGAGCAGTACTTC.

The rearrangement joins TRBV28 to TRBJ2-5; TRBD1 matches at 9 bases. CDR1 is MDHEN, CDR2 SYDVKM, per germline. The CDR3 covers 15 residues. Trimming took 4 bases from V and 2 from J; bases not matched to a gene: 5. In DNA, the CDR3 is TGTGCCAGCAGTTCCGGACAGGGGAGGCAAGAGACCCAGTACTTC. Translating gives CASSSGQGRQETQYF.

CDR3 region: CASSYSSGAYGYTF. The CDR3 bases are TGTGCCAGCAGTTACTCGTCGGGGGCCTATGGCTACACCTTC. This rearrangement joins TRBV6-6 to TRBJ1-2; weak D call: TRBD1 (6 bases). The germline V gene encodes CDR1 MNHNY and CDR2 SVGAGI (reference sequence). The CDR3 spans 14 residues. V lost 0 bases and J 4 bases, leaving 9 bases between the germline ends.

This chain uses TRBV5-8 with TRBJ2-7; D is undetermined. V lost 4 bases, J lost 1 base, and 15 bases lay in between. The CDR3 covers 15 residues. Germline values: CDR1 SGHTS, CDR2 YDEGEE. The CDR3 spells CASSPRTHDSYEQYF. The CDR3 DNA reads as TGTGCCAGCAGCCCCCGCACCCACGATTCCTACGAGCAGTACTTC.

The sample holds a few counts of this clone. The genes are TRBV7-2 and TRBJ1-1, with D possibly matching TRBD1 (6 bases). Trimming removed 4 bases at V and 8 bases at J, with 14 bases between. CDR1 and CDR2 from the germline V gene are SGHTA and FQGNSA. The CDR3 has 13 residues. The CDR3 DNA is TGTGCCAGCAGCTCCTTCTTGACAGGCGAAGCTTTCTTT. Its protein is CASSSFLTGEAFF.

The V gene is TRBV19, the J gene TRBJ1-2; no clear D. The V gene lost 7 bases and the J gene lost 1 base, with 16 bases spanning the gap. The CDR3 is made up of 15 amino acids. Germline V gene lookup returns CDR1 LNHDA and CDR2 SQIVND (reference sequence). The CDR3 DNA sequence: TGTGCCAGTACCGAAATGGGGAACAGTAACTATGGCTACACCTTC. As protein: CASTEMGNSNYGYTF.

This clone was observed a single time. The gene calls are TRBV6-5 and TRBJ1-4; 9 nucleotides line up with TRBD1. Germline CDR1 reads MNHEY; CDR2 reads SVGAGI. The trim removed 5 bases at V and 7 bases at J, leaving 8 bases unmatched. The CDR3 contains 15 residues. CDR3 sequence (DNA): TGTGCCAGCAGTCCCGACCGGGGACAGGGTGAAAAACTGTTTTTT. Translating it yields CASSPDRGQGEKLFF.

The chain carries TRBV10-2 and TRBJ2-7; 7 bases agree with TRBD1. Germline V gene sequence: CDR1 WSHSY, CDR2 SAAADI. V lost 1 base, J lost 0 bases, and 9 bases stayed unmatched. The CDR3 runs to 17 residues. DNA for the CDR3: TGCGCCAGCAGTGAGTACCCACAGGGGCCCTTCTCCTACGAGCAGTACTTC. Protein sequence: CASSEYPQGPFSYEQYF.

This chain uses TRBV27 with TRBJ1-2, with TRBD1 as a possible D gene (5 bases). This CDR3 region has 14 residues. Germline V CDR1 and CDR2: MNHEY, SMNVEV (reference sequence). Trimming pared 2 bases from V and 4 bases from J, leaving 11 bases between. CDR3 DNA: TGTGCCAGCAGTTTAGCAGGGAACAGCTATGGCTACACCTTC. Protein: CASSLAGNSYGYTF.

The chain recombines TRBV7-8 with TRBJ2-3; D is unresolved. Germline V gene data show CDR1 as SGHVS and CDR2 as FQNEAQ. The CDR3 contains 14 residues. Trimming stripped 1 base from V and 4 bases from J, with 9 bases between. This CDR3 is CASSLGGPADTQYF. The CDR3, as DNA: TGTGCCAGCAGCTTAGGGGGTCCGGCAGATACGCAGTATTTT.

CDR3 coding DNA: TGTGCCAGCAGCCTGTCGACTAGATCAGATACGCAGTATTTT. Its translation: CASSLSTRSDTQYF. V and J are TRBV4-2 and TRBJ2-3; D is perhaps TRBD2 (6 bases). Per the germline V gene, CDR1 is LGHNA and CDR2 is YNFKEQ. The CDR3 consists of 14 residues. Trimming left V 4 bases short and J 4 bases short, with 12 bases between.

The V call is TRBV5-4, the J call TRBJ2-6; the match to TRBD1 covers 7 bases. The CDR3 loop spans 18 amino acids. The ends lost 4 bases at V and 2 bases at J; junction bases unmatched: 12. The germline CDR1 and CDR2 sequences are SGHNT and YYREEE (reference sequence). The CDR3 sequence: CASSPAPGQSAGANVLTF. CDR3 coding DNA: TGTGCCAGCAGCCCTGCTCCGGGACAGAGTGCTGGGGCCAACGTCCTGACTTTC. Full variable domain (rest looked up from reference TRBV5-4 and TRBJ2-6): ETGVTQSPTHLIKTRGQQVTLRCSSQSGHNTVSWYQQALGQGPQFIFQYYREEENGRGNFPPRFSGLQFPNYSSELNVNALELDDSALYLCASSPAPGQSAGANVLTFGAGSRLTVL.

V usage is TRBV5-1 and J usage is TRBJ2-5; tentative D call: TRBD1 (6 bases). The CDR3 extends over 15 amino acids. Germline CDR1 and CDR2: SGHRS and YFSETQ. The V end was cut by 0 bases, the J end by 2 bases, with 11 bases between. CDR3 in amino acids: CASSLEAQGQETQYF. CDR3 bases: TGCGCCAGCAGCTTGGAAGCCCAGGGGCAAGAGACCCAGTACTTC. Complete variable domain (other parts from reference TRBV5-1 and TRBJ2-5): KAGVTQTPRYLIKTRGQQVTLSCSPISGHRSVSWYQQTPGQGLQFLFEYFSETQRNKGNFPGRFSGRQFSNSRSEMNVSTLELGDSALYLCASSLEAQGQETQYFGPGTRLLVL.

Note on this clone: Mismatch with germline at one junction end may stem from a read error. V and J are TRBV7-7 and TRBJ2-3, with D possibly being TRBD2 (6 bases). The CDR3 spans 15 residues. Germline loops: CDR1 SSHAT, CDR2 FNYEAQ (reference sequence). The CDR3 sequence is CASSLAAGPTDTQYF. The CDR3 DNA follows: TGTGCTAGCAGCTTAGCCGCGGGGCCCACAGATACGCAGTATTTT. Combining the CDR3 with reference TRBV7-7 and TRBJ2-3 gives the whole variable domain GAGVSQSPRYKVTKRGQDVTLRCDPISSHATLYWYQQALGQGPEFLTYFNYEAQPDKSGLPSDRFSAERPEGSISTLTIQRTEQRDSAMYRCASSLAAGPTDTQYFGPGTRLTVL.

The chain combines TRBV4-2 with TRBJ2-4; D is unclear. CDR1 LGHNA and CDR2 YNFKEQ come from the germline V gene. The V and J ends lost 4 bases and 6 bases respectively, with 13 bases between them. The CDR3 loop spans 14 amino acids. The DNA of the CDR3 is TGTGCCAGCAGCCGTCAGCGATATGGAAACATTCAGTACTTC. Amino acid sequence: CASSRQRYGNIQYF.

This chain joins TRBV11-2 and TRBJ2-7, with 12 nucleotides matching TRBD1. The J segment lost 2 bases and the V segment lost 2 bases, leaving 7 bases of the junction unmatched. CDR1 SGHAT and CDR2 FQNNGV come from the germline V gene. The CDR3 loop spans 17 amino acids. CDR3 amino acids: CASSLFVGQGATYEQYF. The CDR3 nucleotides are TGTGCCAGCAGCTTATTTGTGGGACAGGGGGCCACCTACGAGCAGTACTTC.

This sequence joins TRBV27 and TRBJ1-1; D remains unclear. The CDR3 extends over 19 amino acids. Germline CDR1 reads MNHEY; CDR2 reads SMNVEV (reference sequence). V was cut by 6 bases and J by 1 base, with 27 bases left in between. CDR3 DNA sequence: TGTGCCAGCAGCCCCCCCAGTCTGTTCGGTCTCCCAAGGAACACTGAAGCTTTCTTT. Amino acids: CASSPPSLFGLPRNTEAFF.

The genes are TRBV2 and TRBJ2-7; D not resolved. The CDR3 contains 14 residues. With 6 bases removed from V and 4 bases from J, the gap between germline ends came to 16 bases. Germline V CDR1 and CDR2: SNHLY, FYNNEI. The CDR3 bases are TGTGCCAGCAGCCGCCAATCTCTGACATACGAGCAGTACTTC. Its translation: CASSRQSLTYEQYF.

The chain joins TRBV11-1 to TRBJ1-5; D gene unclear. The CDR3 runs 15 residues. Germline CDR1 SGHAT, CDR2 FQDESV (reference sequence). Trimming pared 1 base from V and 4 bases from J, leaving 11 bases between. The CDR3 loop is CASSLDGTPNQPQHF. The CDR3 DNA is TGTGCCAGCAGCTTAGACGGCACCCCTAATCAGCCCCAGCATTTT.

The rearrangement uses TRBV27 and TRBJ2-1, with D perhaps matching TRBD2 (6 bases). Germline assignment: CDR1 MNHEY and CDR2 SMNVEV (reference sequence). V lost 7 bases to trimming and J lost 3 bases, with 16 bases between them. This CDR3 is built from 15 residues. This CDR3 is CASMLSGGVYNEQFF. CDR3 DNA: TGTGCCAGCATGCTTTCCGGCGGGGTCTACAATGAGCAGTTCTTC.

V is TRBV9 and J is TRBJ1-6, with D possibly being TRBD1 (6 bases). Germline V lookup: CDR1 SGDLS, CDR2 YYNGEE. V dropped 3 bases and J dropped 6 bases, with 13 bases sitting between them. The CDR3 length is 15 residues. The DNA for the CDR3 is TGTGCCAGCAGCGAGGGGGGCCACTTTAATTCACCCCTCCACTTT. This sequence encodes CASSEGGHFNSPLHF.

This chain connects TRBV19 to TRBJ2-2; 11 bases line up with TRBD1. V shed 5 bases and J 7 bases; nucleotides not matched to a gene: 9. The germline V gene has CDR1 LNHDA and CDR2 SQIVND (reference sequence). The CDR3 consists of 16 residues. The CDR3 loop is CASSELPGQGGGELFF. The CDR3 region has the DNA TGTGCCAGTAGTGAACTACCGGGACAGGGGGGCGGGGAGCTGTTTTTT.

This chain uses TRBV5-4 with TRBJ2-1; D is possibly TRBD1 or TRBD2 (6 bases each). The CDR3 loop spans 14 amino acids. Germline V gene sequence: CDR1 SGHNT, CDR2 YYREEE (reference sequence). V dropped 0 bases and J dropped 8 bases, with 12 bases sitting between them. In DNA form, the CDR3 reads TGTGCCAGCAGCTTGGTGAACAGGGAGGATGAGCAGTTCTTC. Translation: CASSLVNREDEQFF. Filled out from reference TRBV5-4 and TRBJ2-1, the complete variable domain reads ETGVTQSPTHLIKTRGQQVTLRCSSQSGHNTVSWYQQALGQGPQFIFQYYREEENGRGNFPPRFSGLQFPNYSSELNVNALELDDSALYLCASSLVNREDEQFFGPGTRLTVL.